The rows below give T cell receptor beta chains drawn from one sample of a study of blood T cell repertoires in COVID-19. The protocol was immunoSEQ multiplex PCR, while the TCRdb copy is restricted to in-frame clones and leaves out a portion. This sample has around 170,000 clones, with 80% to 85% found just once. The sequenced sample was peripheral blood. The receptors come from an older woman with acute or convalescent COVID-19. CDR3s include the opening cysteine and the closing phenylalanine or tryptophan. D genes are given only for firm matches. Only some rows state a clone size, as once, few, many or a class for expanded clones.

>TRBJ1-2|NA|TRBV30|NA
TGTGCCTGGAGGGGGAGGAGAACTAACTATGGCTACACCTTC
CAWRGRRTNYGYTF
>TRBJ1-5|TRBD1|TRBV30|NA
TGTGCCTGGAGTGTACAGGGGCGGGATAGCAATCAGCCCCAGCATTTT
CAWSVQGRDSNQPQHF
>TRBJ1-1|NA|TRBV6-2/TRBV6-3|NA
TGTGCCAGCAGTTATGGGGGCTACACTGAAGCTTTCTTT
CASSYGGYTEAFF
>TRBJ1-5|NA|TRBV19|NA
TGTGCCAGTAGTATAGAGGGGCAGCGCAATCAGCCCCAGCATTTT
CASSIEGQRNQPQHF
>TRBJ2-4|NA|TRBV6-1|NA
TGTGCCAGCAGTGATGGGGACACTCTAGCCAAAAACATTCAGTACTTC
CASSDGDTLAKNIQYF
>TRBJ2-3|NA|TRBV5-1|NA
TGCGCCAGCAGCTTTACAGGGAGCACAGATACGCAGTATTTT
CASSFTGSTDTQYF
>TRBJ2-7|TRBD2|TRBV2|NA
TGTGCCAGCACTCAGCGGGGGAACTCCTACGAGCAGTACTTC
CASTQRGNSYEQYF
>TRBJ2-3|TRBD2|TRBV29-1|NA
TGCAGTGTACTAGCGCGGGCTCGGGATACGCAGTATTTT
CSVLARARDTQYF
>TRBJ2-5|TRBD2|TRBV3-1/TRBV3-2|NA
TGTGCCAGCAGCCTCCGGACTAGCGGGGGGGCCGAGACCCAGTACTTC
CASSLRTSGGAETQYF
>TRBJ2-7|NA|TRBV20-1|NA
TGCAGTGCTAGAGGCCGGGTCGAGCAGTACTTC
CSARGRVEQYF
>TRBJ1-2|NA|TRBV11-2|NA
TGTGCCAGCAGCTTGGGCAGAAAACTCTATGGCTACACCTTC
CASSLGRKLYGYTF
>TRBJ2-7|NA|TRBV27|NA
TGTGCCAGCAAAGGCTTTACTAGCTCCTACGAGCAGTACTTC
CASKGFTSSYEQYF
>TRBJ1-2|NA|TRBV19|NA
TGTGCCAGTAGTATAGATAGGGAGACCTTCTATGGCTACACCTTC
CASSIDRETFYGYTF
>TRBJ1-3|NA|TRBV9|once
TGTGCCAGCAGCTCTTCGTTTCGGGTGTTCTCTGGAAACACCATATATTTT
CASSSSFRVFSGNTIYF
>TRBJ1-4|TRBD1|TRBV5-1|NA
TGCGCCAGCAGCCGACAGGGCTCCCGGGATGAAAAACTGTTTTTT
CASSRQGSRDEKLFF
>TRBJ1-2|NA|TRBV5-5|once
TGTGCCAGCAGCCCCCAATTGGACAGTAACTATGGCTACACCTTC
CASSPQLDSNYGYTF
>TRBJ1-1|NA|TRBV28|NA
TGTGCCAGCAGTGTAGTCAGTGGGGGGGACACTGAAGCTTTCTTT
CASSVVSGGDTEAFF
>TRBJ2-2|TRBD1|TRBV14|NA
TGTGCCAGCAGCCAAGAGAGGCAGGGGGACACCGGGGAGCTGTTTTTT
CASSQERQGDTGELFF
>TRBJ2-1|TRBD2|TRBV5-1|NA
TGCGCCAGCAGCCACCGGGGGGGACTGAATGAGCAGTTCTTC
CASSHRGGLNEQFF
>TRBJ1-1|TRBD1|TRBV6-6|NA
TGTGCCAGCAGTTACCTGGACAGGTCTAGCCGAGCTTTCTTT
CASSYLDRSSRAFF
>TRBJ2-3|NA|TRBV6-2/TRBV6-3|NA
TGTGCCAGCAGTGGCCGGGGGACTCGGACAGATACGCAGTATTTT
CASSGRGTRTDTQYF
>TRBJ1-1|NA|TRBV19|NA
TGTGCCAGTAGTATAGACAGGGATAACACTGAAGCTTTCTTT
CASSIDRDNTEAFF
>TRBJ1-4|TRBD1|TRBV28|NA
TGTGCCAGCAGTGCCGGGACAGTCACTAATGAAAAACTGTTTTTT
CASSAGTVTNEKLFF
>TRBJ1-1|TRBD1|TRBV18|NA
TGTGCCAGCTCACCGACTTTTAAGGACAGGGTGAACACTGAAGCTTTCTTT
CASSPTFKDRVNTEAFF
>TRBJ1-4|TRBD1|TRBV18|NA
TGTGCCAGCTCACCACCGCCTTGGGGACAGGGTGCTAATGAAAAACTGTTTTTT
CASSPPPWGQGANEKLFF
>TRBJ1-5|NA|TRBV2|NA
TGTGCCACCACTCGACATAACAATCAGCCCCAGCATTTT
CATTRHNNQPQHF
>TRBJ1-1|NA|TRBV7-8|NA
TGTGCCAGCAGCTTAGCGGGAGGGGTCAGCAGTGAAGCTTTCTTT
CASSLAGGVSSEAFF
>TRBJ2-7|TRBD1|TRBV4-1|NA
TGCGCCAGCAGCCGAGGACGGACAGGGTCCTACGAGCAGTACTTC
CASSRGRTGSYEQYF
>TRBJ1-1|NA|TRBV10-3|NA
TGTGCCATCAGTGAAAGACAGTATGAAGCTTTCTTT
CAISERQYEAFF
>TRBJ2-1|TRBD2|TRBV11-2|NA
TGTGCCAGCCGCCGGCAGCGGGGGGGGGATGAGCAGTTCTTC
CASRRQRGGDEQFF
>TRBJ2-1|NA|TRBV27|NA
TGTGCCAGCAGTTTCGGAGACGGTAGCTCCTACAATGAGCAGTTCTTC
CASSFGDGSSYNEQFF
>TRBJ2-7|NA|TRBV5-1|NA
TGCGCCAGCAGTGGACAGAACTACGAGCAGTACTTC
CASSGQNYEQYF
>TRBJ1-2|NA|TRBV3-1/TRBV3-2|NA
TGTGCCAGCAGCCCACAGGGCGTCTACACCTTC
CASSPQGVYTF
>TRBJ1-2|NA|TRBV5-1|NA
TGCGCCAGCACCTTGGATGGCAATAACTATGGCTACACCTTC
CASTLDGNNYGYTF
>TRBJ1-5|NA|TRBV15|few
TGTGCCACCAGCAGCTCCCCCGGTAGCAATCAGCCCCAGCATTTT
CATSSSPGSNQPQHF
>TRBJ2-1|NA|TRBV18|NA
TGTGCCAGCTCACCAGCACAGGGAGCGCAGTTCTTC
CASSPAQGAQFF
>TRBJ2-7|NA|TRBV21-1|few
TGTGCCAGCAGCTTTCGGTGGACGGGGGGCTACGAGCAGTACTTC
CASSFRWTGGYEQYF
>TRBJ2-2|NA|TRBV5-4|NA
TGTGCCAGCAGCTTGGGGGCCAGGGGGGCGAACACCGGGGAGCTGTTTTTT
CASSLGARGANTGELFF
>TRBJ1-4|NA|TRBV20-1|NA
TGCAGTGCTAGATTTATTGAAAAACTGTTTTTT
CSARFIEKLFF
>TRBJ2-3|TRBD1|TRBV18|few
TGTGCCAGCTCACCACGCCGCCTACAGGGGATTAGCACAGATACGCAGTATTTT
CASSPRRLQGISTDTQYF
>TRBJ2-1|NA|TRBV9|NA
TGTGCCAGCAGCGTAAGGGAGAAACTTGAGCAGTTCTTC
CASSVREKLEQFF
>TRBJ1-5|TRBD1|TRBV4-3|NA
TGCGCCAGCAGCCCGGGGACAGGCAATCAGCCCCAGCATTTT
CASSPGTGNQPQHF
>TRBJ1-5|TRBD1|TRBV19|NA
TGTGCCAGCACCCCTCGGGACAGGGGCATTAGCAATCAGCCCCAGCATTTT
CASTPRDRGISNQPQHF
>TRBJ1-6|TRBD1|TRBV7-2|NA
TGTGCCAGTGGGGGTGCAGGGGGCCTTTCACCCCTCCACTTT
CASGGAGGLSPLHF
>TRBJ1-5|NA|TRBV28|NA
TGTGCCACCACGACGGTTGTGGGCGACAATCAGCCCCAGCATTTT
CATTTVVGDNQPQHF
>TRBJ2-1|TRBD2|TRBV6-1|NA
TGTGCCAGTAGTAAAGCGGGGGGGTACAATGAGCAGTTCTTC
CASSKAGGYNEQFF